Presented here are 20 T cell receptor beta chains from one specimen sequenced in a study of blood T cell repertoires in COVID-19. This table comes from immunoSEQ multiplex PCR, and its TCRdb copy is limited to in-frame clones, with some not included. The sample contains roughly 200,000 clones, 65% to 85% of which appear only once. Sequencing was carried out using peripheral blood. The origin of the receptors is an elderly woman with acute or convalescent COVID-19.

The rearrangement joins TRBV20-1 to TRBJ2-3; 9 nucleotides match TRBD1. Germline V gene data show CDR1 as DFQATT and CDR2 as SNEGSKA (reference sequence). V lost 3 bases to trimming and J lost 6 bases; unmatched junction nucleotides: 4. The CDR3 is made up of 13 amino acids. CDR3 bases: TGCAGTGCTAGTGGGACAGGGATGGATACGCAGTATTTT. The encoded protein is CSASGTGMDTQYF.

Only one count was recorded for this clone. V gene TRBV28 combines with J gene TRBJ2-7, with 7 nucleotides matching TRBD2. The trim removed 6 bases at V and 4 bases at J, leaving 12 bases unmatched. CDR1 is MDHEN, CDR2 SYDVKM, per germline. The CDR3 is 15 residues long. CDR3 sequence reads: CASRSPVSGTYEQYF. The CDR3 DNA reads TGTGCCAGCAGATCCCCCGTGAGCGGGACTTACGAGCAGTACTTC.

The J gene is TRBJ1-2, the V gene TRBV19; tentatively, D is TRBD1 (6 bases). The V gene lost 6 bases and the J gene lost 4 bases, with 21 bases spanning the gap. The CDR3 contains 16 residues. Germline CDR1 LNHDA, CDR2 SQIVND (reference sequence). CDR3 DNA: TGTGCCAGTAGACCACCGGGACAAGAAGGGGTCTATGGCTACACCTTC. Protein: CASRPPGQEGVYGYTF.

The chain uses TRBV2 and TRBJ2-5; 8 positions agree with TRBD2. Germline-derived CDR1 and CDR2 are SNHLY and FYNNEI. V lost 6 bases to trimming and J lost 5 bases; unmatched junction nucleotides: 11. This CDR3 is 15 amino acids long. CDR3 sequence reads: CASRLIGGEWETQYF. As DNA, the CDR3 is TGTGCCAGCAGGTTAATCGGGGGGGAATGGGAGACCCAGTACTTC.

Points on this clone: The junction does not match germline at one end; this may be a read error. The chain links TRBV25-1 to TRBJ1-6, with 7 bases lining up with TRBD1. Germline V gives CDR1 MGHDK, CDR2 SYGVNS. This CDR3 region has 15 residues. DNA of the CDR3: TGTGCCAGCAGAGAATGGGACAGTCCAAATTCACCCCTCCACTTT. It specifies CASREWDSPNSPLHF.

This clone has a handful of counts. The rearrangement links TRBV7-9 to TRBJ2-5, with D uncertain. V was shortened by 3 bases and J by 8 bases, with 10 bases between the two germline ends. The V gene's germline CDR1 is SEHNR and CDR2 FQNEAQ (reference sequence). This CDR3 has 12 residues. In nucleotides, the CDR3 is TGTGCCAGCAGCTTCCCTAAAAAAACCCAGTACTTC. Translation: CASSFPKKTQYF.

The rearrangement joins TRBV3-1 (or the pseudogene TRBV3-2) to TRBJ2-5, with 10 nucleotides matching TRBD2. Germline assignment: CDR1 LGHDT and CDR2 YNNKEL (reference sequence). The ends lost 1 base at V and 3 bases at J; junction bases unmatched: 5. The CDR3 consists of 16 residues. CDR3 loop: CASSQGASGGKETQYF. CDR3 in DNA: TGTGCCAGCAGCCAAGGTGCTAGCGGGGGAAAAGAGACCCAGTACTTC.

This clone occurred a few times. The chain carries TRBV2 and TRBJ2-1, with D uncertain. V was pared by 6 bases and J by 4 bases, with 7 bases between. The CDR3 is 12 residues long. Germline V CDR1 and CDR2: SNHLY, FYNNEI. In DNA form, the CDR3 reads TGTGCCAGCAGCGTAGAGTACAATGAGCAGTTCTTC. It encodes CASSVEYNEQFF. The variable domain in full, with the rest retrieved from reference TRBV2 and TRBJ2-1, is EPEVTQTPSHQVTQMGQEVILRCVPISNHLYFYWYRQILGQKVEFLVSFYNNEISEKSEIFDDQFSVERPDGSNFTLKIRSTKLEDSAMYFCASSVEYNEQFFGPGTRLTVL.

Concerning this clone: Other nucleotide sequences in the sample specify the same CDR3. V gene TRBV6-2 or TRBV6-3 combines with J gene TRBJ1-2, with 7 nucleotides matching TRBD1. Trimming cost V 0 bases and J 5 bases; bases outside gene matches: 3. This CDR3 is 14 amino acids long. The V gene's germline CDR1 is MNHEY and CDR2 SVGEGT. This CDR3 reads CASSYSGQLYGYTF. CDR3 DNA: TGTGCCAGCAGTTACTCGGGACAGCTTTATGGCTACACCTTC.

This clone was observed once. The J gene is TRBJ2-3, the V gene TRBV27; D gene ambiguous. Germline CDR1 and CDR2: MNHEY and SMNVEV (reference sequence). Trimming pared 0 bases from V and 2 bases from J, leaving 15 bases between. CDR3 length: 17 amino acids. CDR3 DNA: TGTGCCAGCAGTTTATCCCACGCGGCCAAGCCCACAGATACGCAGTATTTT. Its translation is CASSLSHAAKPTDTQYF.

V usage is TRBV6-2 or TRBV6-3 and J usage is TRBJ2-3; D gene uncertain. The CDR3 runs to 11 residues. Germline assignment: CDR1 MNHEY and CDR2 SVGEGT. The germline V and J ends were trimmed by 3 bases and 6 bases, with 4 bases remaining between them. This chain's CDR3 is CASSYSDTQYF. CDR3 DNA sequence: TGTGCCAGCAGTTATTCGGATACGCAGTATTTT.

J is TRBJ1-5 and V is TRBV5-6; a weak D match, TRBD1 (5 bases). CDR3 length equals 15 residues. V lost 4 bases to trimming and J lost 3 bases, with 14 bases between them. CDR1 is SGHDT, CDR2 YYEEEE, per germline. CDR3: CASSAEGRDNQPQHF. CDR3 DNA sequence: TGTGCCAGCAGCGCGGAGGGCAGGGACAATCAGCCCCAGCATTTT.

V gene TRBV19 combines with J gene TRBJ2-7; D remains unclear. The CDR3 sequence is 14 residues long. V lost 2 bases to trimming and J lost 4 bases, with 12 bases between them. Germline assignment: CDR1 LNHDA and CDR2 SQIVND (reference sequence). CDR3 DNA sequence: TGTGCCAGTAGTATACGCGGTACGAATTACGAGCAGTACTTC. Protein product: CASSIRGTNYEQYF. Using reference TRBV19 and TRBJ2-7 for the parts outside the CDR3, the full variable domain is DGGITQSPKYLFRKEGQNVTLSCEQNLNHDAMYWYRQDPGQGLRLIYYSQIVNDFQKGDIAEGYSVSREKKESFPLTVTSAQKNPTAFYLCASSIRGTNYEQYFGPGTRLTVT.

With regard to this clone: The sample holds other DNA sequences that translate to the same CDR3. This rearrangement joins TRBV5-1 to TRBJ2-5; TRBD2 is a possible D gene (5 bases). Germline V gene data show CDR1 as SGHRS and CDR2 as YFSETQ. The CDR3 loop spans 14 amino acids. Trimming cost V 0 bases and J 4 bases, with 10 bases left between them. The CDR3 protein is CASSLGPGGETQYF. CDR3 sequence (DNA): TGCGCCAGCAGCTTGGGGCCCGGAGGAGAGACCCAGTACTTC.

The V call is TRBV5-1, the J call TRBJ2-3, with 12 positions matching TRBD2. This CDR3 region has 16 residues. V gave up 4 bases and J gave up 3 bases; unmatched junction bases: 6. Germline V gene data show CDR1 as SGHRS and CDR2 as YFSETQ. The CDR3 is CASSPQLAGGTDTQYF. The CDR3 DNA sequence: TGCGCCAGCAGCCCCCAACTAGCGGGGGGTACAGATACGCAGTATTTT.

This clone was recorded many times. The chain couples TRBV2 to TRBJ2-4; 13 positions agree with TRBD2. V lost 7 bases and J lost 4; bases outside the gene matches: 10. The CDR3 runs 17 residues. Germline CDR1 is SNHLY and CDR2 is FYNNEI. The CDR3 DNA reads TGTGCCAGCACTCTAGGGGGGACTAGCGGGATAAAAAACATTCAGTACTTC. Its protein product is CASTLGGTSGIKNIQYF.

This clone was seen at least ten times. CDR3 in amino acids: CSAGRLTEAFF. CDR3 sequence (DNA): TGCAGTGCTGGGCGATTGACTGAAGCTTTCTTT. The V call is TRBV20-1, the J call TRBJ1-1, with no clear D. The CDR3 is made up of 11 amino acids. CDR1 and CDR2 (germline): DFQATT, SNEGSKA (reference sequence). V was pared by 5 bases and J by 5 bases, with 9 bases between.

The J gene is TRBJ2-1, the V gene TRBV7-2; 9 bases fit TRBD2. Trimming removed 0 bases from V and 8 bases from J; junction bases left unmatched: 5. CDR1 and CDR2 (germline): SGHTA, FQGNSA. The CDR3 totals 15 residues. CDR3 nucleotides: TGTGCCAGCAGCTTAGCTGCTAGCGGGATCCATGAGCAGTTCTTC. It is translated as CASSLAASGIHEQFF. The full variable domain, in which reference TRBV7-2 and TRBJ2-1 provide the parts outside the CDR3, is GAGVSQSPSNKVTEKGKDVELRCDPISGHTALYWYRQSLGQGLEFLIYFQGNSAPDKSGLPSDRFSAERTGGSVSTLTIQRTQQEDSAVYLCASSLAASGIHEQFFGPGTRLTVL.

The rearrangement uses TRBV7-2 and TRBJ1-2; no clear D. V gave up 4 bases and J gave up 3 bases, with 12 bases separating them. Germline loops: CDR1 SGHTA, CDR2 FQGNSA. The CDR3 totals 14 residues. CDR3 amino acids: CASSSPGSYYGYTF. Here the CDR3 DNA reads TGTGCCAGCAGCTCGCCCGGGAGCTACTATGGCTACACCTTC.

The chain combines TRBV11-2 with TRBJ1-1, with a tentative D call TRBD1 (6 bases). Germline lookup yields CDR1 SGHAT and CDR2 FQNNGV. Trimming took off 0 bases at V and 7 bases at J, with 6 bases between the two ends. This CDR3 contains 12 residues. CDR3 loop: CASSLDRGEAFF. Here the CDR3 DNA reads TGTGCCAGCAGCTTAGACAGGGGTGAAGCTTTCTTT.